The T cell receptor beta chain under discussion was sequenced for a study of Graves' ophthalmopathy and Graves' hyperthyroidism. This clonotype was observed many times. The V end was cut by 2 bases, the J end by 5 bases, with 18 bases between. Per the germline V gene, CDR1 is SGHTA and CDR2 is FQGNSA. The CDR3 extends over 16 amino acids. The study amplified TCR beta CDR3 regions using RNA transcripts. After a first-round RT-PCR with HTBI primers, a second-round multiplex PCR was run. MiXCR, run by TCRdb on the multiplex PCR reads, gives a single entry per CDR3 protein. The sample lists 650,000 to 800,000 distinct CDR3 sequences, 35% to 50% occurring once.

This TCR derives from an adult man with Graves' ophthalmopathy. The V gene is TRBV7-2, the J gene TRBJ2-5; D is possibly TRBD1 (7 bases). The sequenced sample consisted of peripheral blood. The CDR3 DNA reads TGTGCCAGCAGCTTAAGTGGAGGGGGCGTTCTGGAGACCCAGTACTTC. Protein: CASSLSGGGVLETQYF.